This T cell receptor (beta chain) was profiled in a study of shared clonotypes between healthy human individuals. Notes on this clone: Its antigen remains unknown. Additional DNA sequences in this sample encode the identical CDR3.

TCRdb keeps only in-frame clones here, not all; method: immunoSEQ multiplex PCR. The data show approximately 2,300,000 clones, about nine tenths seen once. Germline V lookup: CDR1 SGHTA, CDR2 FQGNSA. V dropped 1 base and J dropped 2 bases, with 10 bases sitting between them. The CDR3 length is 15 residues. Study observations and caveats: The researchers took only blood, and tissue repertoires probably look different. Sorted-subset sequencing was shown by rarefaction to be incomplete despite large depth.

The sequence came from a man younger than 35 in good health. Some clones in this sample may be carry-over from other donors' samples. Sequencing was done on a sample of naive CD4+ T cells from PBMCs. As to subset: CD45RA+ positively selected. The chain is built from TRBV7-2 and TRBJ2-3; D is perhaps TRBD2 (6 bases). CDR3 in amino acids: CASSLDGRATDTQYF. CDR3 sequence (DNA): TGTGCCAGCAGCTTAGACGGGAGAGCCACAGATACGCAGTATTTT.